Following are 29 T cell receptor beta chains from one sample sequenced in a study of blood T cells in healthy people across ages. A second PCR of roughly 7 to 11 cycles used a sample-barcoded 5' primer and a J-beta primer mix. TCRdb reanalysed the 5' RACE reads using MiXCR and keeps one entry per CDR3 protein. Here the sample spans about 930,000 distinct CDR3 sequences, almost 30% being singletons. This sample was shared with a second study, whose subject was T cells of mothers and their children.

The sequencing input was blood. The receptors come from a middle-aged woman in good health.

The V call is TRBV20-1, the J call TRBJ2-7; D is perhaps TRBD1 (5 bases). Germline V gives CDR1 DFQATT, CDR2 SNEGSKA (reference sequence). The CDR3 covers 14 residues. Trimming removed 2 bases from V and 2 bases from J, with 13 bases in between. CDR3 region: CSARPTVLPYEQYF. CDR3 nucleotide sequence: TGCAGTGCTAGACCGACAGTGTTACCCTACGAGCAGTACTTC.

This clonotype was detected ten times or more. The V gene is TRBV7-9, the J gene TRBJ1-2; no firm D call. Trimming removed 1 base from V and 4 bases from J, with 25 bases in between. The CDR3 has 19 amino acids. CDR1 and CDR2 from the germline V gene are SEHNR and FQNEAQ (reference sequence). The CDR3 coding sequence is TGTGCCAGCAGCTTAGATGGGATCCGAGACTGGGGAGACTCCTATGGCTACACCTTC. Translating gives CASSLDGIRDWGDSYGYTF. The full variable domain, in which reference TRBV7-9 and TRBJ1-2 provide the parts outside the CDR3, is DTGVSQNPRHKITKRGQNVTFRCDPISEHNRLYWYRQTLGQGPEFLTYFQNEAQLEKSRLLSDRFSAERPKGSFSTLEIQRTEQGDSAMYLCASSLDGIRDWGDSYGYTFGSGTRLTVV.

The CDR3 loop reads CASSGPGQAYEQYF. Here the CDR3 DNA reads TGTGCCAGCAGTGGTCCGGGACAAGCCTACGAGCAGTACTTC. This chain connects TRBV28 to TRBJ2-7; maybe TRBD1 (6 bases). The V end was cut by 5 bases, the J end by 2 bases, with 13 bases between. CDR1 is MDHEN and CDR2 is SYDVKM in the germline V gene. The CDR3 is made up of 14 amino acids.

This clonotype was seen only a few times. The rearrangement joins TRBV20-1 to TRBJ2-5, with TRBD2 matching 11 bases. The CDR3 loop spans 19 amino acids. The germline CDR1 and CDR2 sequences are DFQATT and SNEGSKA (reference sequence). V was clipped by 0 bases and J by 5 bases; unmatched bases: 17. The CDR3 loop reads CSARDTFQTSGADSETQYF. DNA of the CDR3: TGCAGTGCTAGAGATACTTTCCAGACTAGCGGGGCGGACTCCGAGACCCAGTACTTC.

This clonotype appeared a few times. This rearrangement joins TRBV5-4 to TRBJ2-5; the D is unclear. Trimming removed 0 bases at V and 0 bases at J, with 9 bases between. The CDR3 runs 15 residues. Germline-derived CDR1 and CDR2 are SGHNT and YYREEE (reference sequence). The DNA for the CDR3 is TGTGCCAGCAGCTTGGCCCTCGGGTACCAAGAGACCCAGTACTTC. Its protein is CASSLALGYQETQYF.

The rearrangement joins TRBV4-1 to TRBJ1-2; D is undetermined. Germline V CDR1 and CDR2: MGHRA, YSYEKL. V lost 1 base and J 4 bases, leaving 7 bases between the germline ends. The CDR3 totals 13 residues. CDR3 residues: CASSQGSSYGYTF. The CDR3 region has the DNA TGCGCCAGCAGCCAAGGTTCTAGCTATGGCTACACCTTC.

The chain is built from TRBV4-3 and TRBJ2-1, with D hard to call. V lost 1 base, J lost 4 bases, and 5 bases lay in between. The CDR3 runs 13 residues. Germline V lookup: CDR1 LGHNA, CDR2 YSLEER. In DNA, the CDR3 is TGCGCCAGCAGCCAAGCCGAATACAATGAGCAGTTCTTC. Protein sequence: CASSQAEYNEQFF.

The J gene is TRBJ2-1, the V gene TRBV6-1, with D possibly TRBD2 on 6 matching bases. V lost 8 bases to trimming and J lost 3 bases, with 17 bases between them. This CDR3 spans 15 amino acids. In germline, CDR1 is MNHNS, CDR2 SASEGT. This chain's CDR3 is CASAPGSGHYNEQFF. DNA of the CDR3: TGTGCCAGCGCCCCGGGGAGCGGGCACTACAATGAGCAGTTCTTC.

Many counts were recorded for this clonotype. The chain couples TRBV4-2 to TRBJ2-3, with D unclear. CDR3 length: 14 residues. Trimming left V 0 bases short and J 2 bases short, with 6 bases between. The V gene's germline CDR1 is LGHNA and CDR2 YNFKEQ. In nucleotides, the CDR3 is TGTGCCAGCAGCCAAGATTCCTACACAGATACGCAGTATTTT. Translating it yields CASSQDSYTDTQYF.

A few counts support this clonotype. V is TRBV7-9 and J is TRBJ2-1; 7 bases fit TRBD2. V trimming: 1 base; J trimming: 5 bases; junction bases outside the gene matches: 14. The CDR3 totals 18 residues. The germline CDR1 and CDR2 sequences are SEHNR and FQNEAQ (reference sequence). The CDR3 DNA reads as TGTGCCAGCAGCTTAGTAGGAGGAGTGCTAGCGGACCACAATGAGCAGTTCTTC. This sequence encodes CASSLVGGVLADHNEQFF.

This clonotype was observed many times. The chain's CDR3 is CASSPLGQATNIQYF. The DNA for the CDR3 is TGTGCCAGCAGCCCCCTGGGACAGGCAACGAACATTCAGTACTTC. The chain uses TRBV5-5 and TRBJ2-4; 8 nucleotides match TRBD1. Germline lookup yields CDR1 SGHKS and CDR2 YYEKEE (reference sequence). This CDR3 has 15 amino acids. The trim removed 4 bases at V and 7 bases at J, leaving 10 bases unmatched.

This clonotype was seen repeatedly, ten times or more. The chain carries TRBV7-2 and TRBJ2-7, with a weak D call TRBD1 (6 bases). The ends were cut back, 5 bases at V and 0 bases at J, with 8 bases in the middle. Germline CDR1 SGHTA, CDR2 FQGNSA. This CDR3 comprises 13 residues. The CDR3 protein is CASSPGHSYEQYF. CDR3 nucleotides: TGTGCCAGCAGCCCGGGACACTCCTACGAGCAGTACTTC.

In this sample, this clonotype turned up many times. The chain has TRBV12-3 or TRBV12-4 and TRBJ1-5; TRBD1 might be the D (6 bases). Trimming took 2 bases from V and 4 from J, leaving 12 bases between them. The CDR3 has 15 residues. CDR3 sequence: CASSLNRDRNQPQHF. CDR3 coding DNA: TGTGCCAGCAGTTTAAACAGGGACCGTAATCAGCCCCAGCATTTT.

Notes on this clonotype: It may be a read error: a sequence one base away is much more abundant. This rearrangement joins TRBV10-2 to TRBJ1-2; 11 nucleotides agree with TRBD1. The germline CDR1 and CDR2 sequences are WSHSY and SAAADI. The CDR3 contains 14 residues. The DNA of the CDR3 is TGCGCCATCCGAGGGTTGGGACAGGGGGATGGCGACACCTTC. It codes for CAIRGLGQGDGDTF.

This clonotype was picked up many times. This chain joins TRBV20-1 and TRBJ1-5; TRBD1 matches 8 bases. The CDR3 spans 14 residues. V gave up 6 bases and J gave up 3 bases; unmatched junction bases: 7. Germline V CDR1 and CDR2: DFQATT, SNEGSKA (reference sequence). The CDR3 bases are TGCAGTGCCGGACAGGGTTTCCTCAATCAGCCCCAGCATTTT. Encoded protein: CSAGQGFLNQPQHF.

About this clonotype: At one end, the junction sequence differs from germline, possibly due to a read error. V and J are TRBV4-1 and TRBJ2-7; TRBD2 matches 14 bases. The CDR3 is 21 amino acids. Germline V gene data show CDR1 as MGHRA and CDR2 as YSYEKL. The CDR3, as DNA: TGCGTCAGCAGCCAAGATAGAAGTATCGCGACTAGCGGGGGGGCCGTCTACGAGCAGTACTTC. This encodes CVSSQDRSIATSGGAVYEQYF.

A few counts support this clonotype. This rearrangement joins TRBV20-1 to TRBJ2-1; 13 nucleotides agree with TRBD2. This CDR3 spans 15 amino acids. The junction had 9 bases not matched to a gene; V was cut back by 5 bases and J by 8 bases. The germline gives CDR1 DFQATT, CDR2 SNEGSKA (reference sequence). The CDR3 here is CSAPIRLAGGHEQFF. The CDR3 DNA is TGCAGTGCTCCTATTCGACTAGCGGGGGGTCATGAGCAGTTCTTC.

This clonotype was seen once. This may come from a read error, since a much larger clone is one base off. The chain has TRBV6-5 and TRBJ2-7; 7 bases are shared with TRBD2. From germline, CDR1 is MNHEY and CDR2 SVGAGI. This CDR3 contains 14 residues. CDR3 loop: CASSDASGSYGQYF. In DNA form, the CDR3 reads TGTGCCAGCAGTGACGCTAGCGGTTCCTACGGGCAGTACTTC.

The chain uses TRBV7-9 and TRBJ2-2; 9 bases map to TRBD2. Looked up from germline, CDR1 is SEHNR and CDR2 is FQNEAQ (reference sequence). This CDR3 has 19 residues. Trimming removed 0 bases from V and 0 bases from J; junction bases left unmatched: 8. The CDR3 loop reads CASSLAAVAGAPNTGELFF. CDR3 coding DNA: TGTGCCAGCAGCTTAGCAGCGGTAGCGGGGGCCCCGAACACCGGGGAGCTGTTTTTT. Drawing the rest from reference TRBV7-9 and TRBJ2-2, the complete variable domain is DTGVSQNPRHKITKRGQNVTFRCDPISEHNRLYWYRQTLGQGPEFLTYFQNEAQLEKSRLLSDRFSAERPKGSFSTLEIQRTEQGDSAMYLCASSLAAVAGAPNTGELFFGEGSRLTVL.

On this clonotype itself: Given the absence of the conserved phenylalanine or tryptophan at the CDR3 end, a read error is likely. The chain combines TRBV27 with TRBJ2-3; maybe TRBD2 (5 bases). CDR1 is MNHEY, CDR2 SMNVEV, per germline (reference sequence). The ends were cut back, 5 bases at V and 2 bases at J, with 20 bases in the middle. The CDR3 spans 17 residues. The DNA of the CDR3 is TGTGCCAGCAGTCCCCTCCTACCCAGCGGACTCACAGATACGCAGTATTTG. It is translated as CASSPLLPSGLTDTQYL.

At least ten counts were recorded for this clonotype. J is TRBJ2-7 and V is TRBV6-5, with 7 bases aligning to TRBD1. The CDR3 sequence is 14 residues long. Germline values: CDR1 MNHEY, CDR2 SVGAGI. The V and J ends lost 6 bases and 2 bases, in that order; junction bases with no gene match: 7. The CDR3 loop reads CASRGRQGAYEQYF. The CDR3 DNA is TGTGCCAGCAGGGGAAGGCAGGGGGCCTACGAGCAGTACTTC.

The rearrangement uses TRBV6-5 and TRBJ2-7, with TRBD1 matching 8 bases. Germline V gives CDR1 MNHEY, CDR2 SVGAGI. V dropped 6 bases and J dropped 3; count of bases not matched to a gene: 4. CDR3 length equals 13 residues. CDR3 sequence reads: CASRPGQDYEQYF. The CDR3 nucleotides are TGTGCCAGCAGACCGGGACAGGACTACGAGCAGTACTTC.

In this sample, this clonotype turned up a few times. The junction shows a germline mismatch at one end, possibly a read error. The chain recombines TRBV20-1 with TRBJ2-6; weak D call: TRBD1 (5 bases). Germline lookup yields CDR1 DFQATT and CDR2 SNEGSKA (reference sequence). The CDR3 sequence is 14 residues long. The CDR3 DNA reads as TGCAGTGCTAGTATCCAGGTTGGGGCCAACGCCCTGACTTTC. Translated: CSASIQVGANALTF.

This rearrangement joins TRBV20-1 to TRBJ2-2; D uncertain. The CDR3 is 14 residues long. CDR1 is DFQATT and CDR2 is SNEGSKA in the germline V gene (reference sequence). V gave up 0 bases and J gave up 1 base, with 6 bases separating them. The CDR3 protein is CSARDSGNTGELFF. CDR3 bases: TGCAGTGCTAGAGATTCCGGGAACACCGGGGAGCTGTTTTTT.

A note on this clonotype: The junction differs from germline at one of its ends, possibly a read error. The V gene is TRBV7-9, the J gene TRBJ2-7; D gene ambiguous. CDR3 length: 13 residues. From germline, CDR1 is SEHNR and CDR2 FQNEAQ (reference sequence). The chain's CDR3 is CANSFAFPYEQYF. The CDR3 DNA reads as TGTGCCAACAGCTTTGCCTTCCCCTACGAGCAGTACTTC.

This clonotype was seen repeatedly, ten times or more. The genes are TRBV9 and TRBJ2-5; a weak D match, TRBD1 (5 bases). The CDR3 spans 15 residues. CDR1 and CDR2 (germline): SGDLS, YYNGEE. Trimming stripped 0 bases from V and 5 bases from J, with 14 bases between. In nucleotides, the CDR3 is TGTGCCAGCAGCGTAGCAGAAGGGGTAGTGGAGACCCAGTACTTC. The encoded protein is CASSVAEGVVETQYF.

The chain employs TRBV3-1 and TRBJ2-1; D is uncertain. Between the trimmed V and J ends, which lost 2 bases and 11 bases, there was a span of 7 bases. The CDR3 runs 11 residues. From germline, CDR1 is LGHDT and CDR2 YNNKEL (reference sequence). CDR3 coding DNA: TGTGCCAGCAGCCAACCAAATAAGCAGTTCTTC. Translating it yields CASSQPNKQFF.

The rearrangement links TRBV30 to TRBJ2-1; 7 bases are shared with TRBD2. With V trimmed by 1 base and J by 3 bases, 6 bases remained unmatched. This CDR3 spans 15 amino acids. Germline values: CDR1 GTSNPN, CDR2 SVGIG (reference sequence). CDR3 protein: CAWSERRTSYNEQFF. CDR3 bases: TGTGCCTGGAGTGAGCGGAGGACTAGCTACAATGAGCAGTTCTTC.

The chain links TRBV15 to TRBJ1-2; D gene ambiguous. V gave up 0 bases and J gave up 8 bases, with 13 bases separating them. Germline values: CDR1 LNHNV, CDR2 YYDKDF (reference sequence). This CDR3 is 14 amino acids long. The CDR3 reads CATSRDSASGGYTF. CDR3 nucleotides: TGTGCCACCAGCAGAGATTCGGCCTCTGGGGGCTACACCTTC.